This TCR beta chain emerged from a study of T cells in Graves' hyperthyroidism and ophthalmopathy. Findings of the study overall: Ophthalmopathy was separated from stable hyperthyroidism by a 13 V-J model. Most thyroid clonotypes expanded above 0.001 were also detected in blood.

Absent ophthalmopathy progression within 18 months defined stable Graves' hyperthyroidism. PBMCs came from 10 ml fresh peripheral blood. Amplification of TCR beta CDR3 regions used RNA as the template. TCR CDR3 underwent first-round RT-PCR with the HTBI primer set. TCRdb re-called the multiplex PCR reads through MiXCR, storing one row per CDR3 protein. Of roughly 840,000 distinct CDR3 sequences in the sample, around 39% were seen once. Many counts were recorded for this clonotype. Its antigen remains unidentified. CDR1 and CDR2 (germline): DFQATT, SNEGSKA (reference sequence). The length of the CDR3 is 13 residues. Trimming shortened V by 5 bases and J by 0 bases, and 10 bases separated the two germline ends.

The TCR was taken from a man aged 18 to 35 with Graves' hyperthyroidism. Sequencing used blood. The V and J genes are TRBV20-1 and TRBJ1-1; D call uncertain. The CDR3 region has the DNA TGCAGTGCTGCGACCATAGTGAACACTGAAGCTTTCTTT. This encodes CSAATIVNTEAFF.